The entry that follows covers one T cell receptor beta chain sequence. It may be a read error: a sequence one base away is much more abundant. This CDR3 contains 17 residues. Per the germline V gene, CDR1 is MNHNY and CDR2 is SVGAGI (reference sequence). Each CDR3 protein gets one entry after TCRdb re-called the 5' RACE reads with MiXCR. The sample lists tens of thousands of distinct CDR3 sequences, 10% seen once, with roughly 7.1% in the top ten. This record belongs to a study of neurological immune-mediated disorders. The TCR originated in a woman between 25 and 40 years old with HTLV-1-associated myelopathy (HAM/TSP). This chain links TRBV6-6 with TRBJ2-1; weak D call: TRBD1 (6 bases). Sequenced material: PBMCs. CDR3 region: CASSDSALTGMVYEQFF. CDR3 coding DNA: TGTGCCAGCAGTGACTCGGCTCTTACAGGGATGGTTTATGAGCAGTTCTTC.